This entry describes one TCR beta chain. No antigen is known for it. With 60 Vbeta and 13 Jbeta primers, the PCR was carried out. TCRdb keeps only in-frame clones here, not all; method: immunoSEQ multiplex PCR. Found here are approximately 190,000 clones, about nine tenths of them singletons; the top ten hold around 0.99%. The germline V gene has CDR1 SQVTM and CDR2 ANQGSEA. The CDR3 spans 12 residues. V dropped 3 bases and J dropped 8; count of bases not matched to a gene: 5. This sample was taken from a study of cytomegalovirus exposure and HLA in healthy donors. Study-wide findings and caveats: Previously analyzed data showed that most TCR beta V segments were productive at a frequency of about 87% or about 30%. A later analysis by the authors found several of the most significant clusters apparently linked to common viral pathogens.

The clonotype originates from a boy aged 2 to 9 in good health and CMV-seronegative. The sequenced material came from PBMCs. The chain employs TRBV29-1 and TRBJ1-2; 8 bases match TRBD1. The DNA for the CDR3 is TGCAGCGTTGATTTCAGGGGGCGAGGCTACACCTTC. Its protein is CSVDFRGRGYTF.